A single sample is the source of the 19 T cell receptor beta chains below, sequenced in a study of a mutant IDH1 vaccine in newly diagnosed glioma. The assay was immunoSEQ multiplex PCR, and TCRdb's table has in-frame clones only and misses some. The data hold about 66,000 clones, with roughly 85% observed a single time. Stated time point: baseline, week 1 (first vaccination visit). Treatment noted: pre-vaccination baseline after standard-of-care therapy. The sequencing used PBMCs, collected from a glioma patient treated with radiotherapy, temozolomide or both. These receptors were taken from a man aged 25 to 40 with glioma.

The chain is built from TRBV6-6 and TRBJ2-5; D ambiguous. The CDR3 is 11 residues long. Trimming took off 0 bases at V and 5 bases at J, with 1 base between the two ends. Germline CDR1 MNHNY, CDR2 SVGAGI (reference sequence). The CDR3: CASSYSETQYF. The CDR3 region has the DNA TGTGCCAGCAGTTACTCGGAGACCCAGTACTTC.

V is TRBV30 and J is TRBJ2-7; D is perhaps TRBD2 (7 bases). Trimming cost V 2 bases and J 3 bases, with 17 bases left between them. This CDR3 is 15 amino acids long. Germline V gene data show CDR1 as GTSNPN and CDR2 as SVGIG (reference sequence). CDR3 DNA sequence: TGTGCCTGGAGTCAAAGGGGGGGACTGAACTACGAGCAGTACTTC. Its translation: CAWSQRGGLNYEQYF.

The chain recombines TRBV19 with TRBJ1-2; D is unresolved. Germline V lookup: CDR1 LNHDA, CDR2 SQIVND (reference sequence). Trimming removed 5 bases at V and 8 bases at J, with 12 bases between. The CDR3 length is 12 residues. CDR3: CASSLALGGYTF. CDR3 in DNA: TGTGCCAGTAGTTTGGCACTAGGAGGCTACACCTTC.

V is TRBV11-2 and J is TRBJ2-3; D gene unclear. The V end lost 1 base, the J end lost 0 bases, and 11 bases lay between the germline ends. Germline V gene data show CDR1 as SGHAT and CDR2 as FQNNGV. The CDR3 is 16 residues long. The CDR3 sequence is CASSLVAGSSTDTQYF. The CDR3 nucleotides read TGTGCCAGCAGCTTAGTGGCAGGATCTAGCACAGATACGCAGTATTTT.

This chain joins TRBV21-1 and TRBJ2-4; the table's D call, TRBD1, was not checked against the DNA. TRBV21-1 is assigned pseudogene status. This CDR3 region has 19 residues. The CDR3 DNA reads TGTGCCAGCAGCAAGAGGTTTGTAAAGATAGACAGGGTCAAAAACATTCAGTACTTC. It specifies CASSKRFVKIDRVKNIQYF.

The genes are TRBV18 and TRBJ2-7, with D possibly matching TRBD1 (6 bases). V gave up 5 bases and J gave up 5 bases, with 19 bases separating them. This CDR3 is built from 15 residues. Per germline, CDR1 KGHSH and CDR2 LQKENI. The CDR3 DNA reads as TGTGCCAGCTCAGAGACAGGCTCACTGAGTAACGAGCAGTACTTC. This codes for CASSETGSLSNEQYF.

The gene calls are TRBV19 and TRBJ1-4; D is unclear. Germline CDR1 LNHDA, CDR2 SQIVND (reference sequence). This CDR3 comprises 15 residues. Trimming left V 5 bases short and J 3 bases short, with 13 bases between. CDR3 region: CASSLRGGSNEKLFF. CDR3 bases: TGTGCCAGTAGTCTTCGTGGTGGGTCTAATGAAAAACTGTTTTTT.

The J gene is TRBJ1-1, the V gene TRBV19; D remains unclear. CDR3 size: 13 residues. Trimming took off 7 bases at V and 8 bases at J, with 17 bases between the two ends. Germline V gene sequence: CDR1 LNHDA, CDR2 SQIVND (reference sequence). The CDR3: CASKPSRESEAFF. CDR3 nucleotide sequence: TGTGCCAGTAAGCCCTCAAGGGAGTCCGAAGCTTTCTTT.

This clone was seen just once. V and J are TRBV29-1 and TRBJ1-2; D remains ambiguous. Germline loops: CDR1 SQVTM, CDR2 ANQGSEA. The CDR3 extends over 14 amino acids. Trimming cost V 2 bases and J 4 bases, with 14 bases left between them. Here the CDR3 reads CSVEIWGEPYGYTF. In DNA, the CDR3 is TGCAGCGTTGAAATATGGGGAGAACCCTATGGCTACACCTTC.

The sample holds a few counts of this clone. The chain couples TRBV19 to TRBJ1-5; no definite D call. This CDR3 contains 14 residues. Trimming left V 7 bases short and J 0 bases short, with 10 bases between. Germline values: CDR1 LNHDA, CDR2 SQIVND (reference sequence). The CDR3 region has the DNA TGTGCCAGTAAGGATACACATAGCAATCAGCCCCAGCATTTT. Translation gives CASKDTHSNQPQHF.

The gene calls are TRBV5-1 and TRBJ2-1; 8 nucleotides agree with TRBD1. V dropped 4 bases and J dropped 8; count of bases not matched to a gene: 14. The CDR3 extends over 16 amino acids. CDR1 is SGHRS, CDR2 YFSETQ, per germline. CDR3 nucleotide sequence: TGCGCCAGCAGCGCCGCGACAGGGGCTCGGGTGGATGAGCAGTTCTTC. Its translation: CASSAATGARVDEQFF. Looking up the rest from reference TRBV5-1 and TRBJ2-1 gives the full variable domain: KAGVTQTPRYLIKTRGQQVTLSCSPISGHRSVSWYQQTPGQGLQFLFEYFSETQRNKGNFPGRFSGRQFSNSRSEMNVSTLELGDSALYLCASSAATGARVDEQFFGPGTRLTVL.

The chain joins TRBV11-2 to TRBJ2-7, with D tentatively TRBD1 or TRBD2 (5 bases each). This CDR3 comprises 14 residues. Trimming left V 5 bases short and J 2 bases short, with 13 bases between. CDR1 and CDR2 (germline): SGHAT, FQNNGV. This chain's CDR3 is CASSIGTLTYEQYF. As DNA, the CDR3 is TGTGCCAGCAGCATCGGGACGTTAACCTACGAGCAGTACTTC.

This CDR3 is CAIGQGALAEAFF. The CDR3 DNA follows: TGCGCCATCGGACAGGGGGCATTGGCTGAAGCTTTCTTT. V usage is TRBV10-2 and J usage is TRBJ1-1; 11 bases align to TRBD1. This CDR3 comprises 13 residues. Germline V gene sequence: CDR1 WSHSY, CDR2 SAAADI. V shed 10 bases, J shed 6 bases, and the junction held 7 bases outside the gene matches.

The chain couples TRBV28 to TRBJ1-5, with 7 bases aligning to TRBD1. CDR1 MDHEN and CDR2 SYDVKM come from the germline V gene. The CDR3 covers 16 residues. Unmatched junction bases numbered 11, after V lost 7 bases and J lost 2 bases. The CDR3 nucleotides are TGTGCCAGCAATAAGGGGGCTAGGGGAGGCAATCAGCCCCAGCATTTT. Amino acids: CASNKGARGGNQPQHF.

The chain uses TRBV5-8 and TRBJ1-4; TRBD1 agrees at 8 bases. This CDR3 contains 16 residues. J was trimmed by 4 bases and V by 4 bases; bases with no gene match: 9. Per the germline V gene, CDR1 is SGHTS and CDR2 is YDEGEE. CDR3 amino acids: CASSLYRTGNNEKLFF. As DNA, the CDR3 is TGTGCCAGCAGCCTTTATAGGACAGGGAATAATGAAAAACTGTTTTTT.

The J gene is TRBJ2-7, the V gene TRBV18; TRBD1 matches at 10 bases. The CDR3 consists of 16 residues. Trimming cost V 5 bases and J 7 bases; bases outside gene matches: 14. The germline CDR1 and CDR2 sequences are KGHSH and LQKENI. The CDR3 DNA is TGTGCCAGCTCAACGAAGGTGGGACAGGGGAAGGGAGAGCAGTACTTC. As protein: CASSTKVGQGKGEQYF. Together with reference TRBV18 and TRBJ2-7, the CDR3 gives the full variable domain: NAGVMQNPRHLVRRRGQEARLRCSPMKGHSHVYWYRQLPEEGLKFMVYLQKENIIDESGMPKERFSAEFPKEGPSILRIQQVVRGDSAAYFCASSTKVGQGKGEQYFGPGTRLTVT.

The chain recombines TRBV25-1 with TRBJ2-5, with 7 bases aligning to TRBD1. This CDR3 has 18 residues. CDR1 is MGHDK and CDR2 is SYGVNS in the germline V gene. Trimming removed 8 bases from V and 0 bases from J; junction bases left unmatched: 18. CDR3 protein: CASGGVRGPRPYQETQYF. The DNA of the CDR3 is TGTGCCAGCGGGGGAGTGAGGGGGCCCCGACCTTACCAAGAGACCCAGTACTTC.

The chain joins TRBV6-5 to TRBJ1-2; D gene unclear. Trimming cost V 4 bases and J 2 bases, with 8 bases left between them. CDR1 MNHEY and CDR2 SVGAGI come from the germline V gene. This CDR3 contains 13 residues. CDR3 nucleotides: TGTGCCAGCAGTTTCACCAACAACTATGGCTACACCTTC. The encoded protein is CASSFTNNYGYTF.

This clone was seen a handful of times. This rearrangement joins TRBV5-1 to TRBJ2-2, with 14 bases that match TRBD2. In germline, CDR1 is SGHRS, CDR2 YFSETQ. V shed 7 bases, J shed 6 bases, and the junction held 5 bases outside the gene matches. The CDR3 is made up of 15 amino acids. CDR3 in amino acids: CASARTSGGSGELFF. CDR3 DNA sequence: TGCGCCAGCGCAAGGACTAGCGGGGGGTCCGGGGAGCTGTTTTTT.